This paragraph reports one T cell receptor (beta chain). It has no known antigen specificity. No much larger clone exists at a distance of one base, and base qualities are not known. TCRbeta CDR3 regions were amplified from genomic DNA by means of the immunoSEQ Assay, a bias-controlled multiplex PCR. The authors' analysis ran thus. The number of nucleated cells in each sample was estimated by amplification of reference gene primers within the assay. To quantify the absolute abundance of each unique TCRbeta CDR3 rearrangement, sequence reads were collapsed and filtered. For each sample, productive Simpson clonality was calculated as the square root of Simpson's diversity index across productive rearrangements. TCRdb carries this immuneACCESS record with in-frame sequences only. Its versions omit some clonotypes, under half of them owing to an unresolved V gene in the studies checked, with the rest unexplained. V and J calls plus clone size are reproduced from that table; the DNA served to infer D and trimming. The sample table shows some 290,000 clones, and 89% are seen once. The ten top clones hold around 10% of the sample.

This sample is drawn from a study of blood T cell repertoires in COVID-19 (dated by TCRdb to between 2020 and 2021). For context, the study as a whole: Collaborator samples came from the United States, Italy and Spain and covered acute and convalescent phases of COVID-19. The material from the prospective study consisted of cDNA or gDNA derived from T cells, B-cell-depleted T cells, or PBMCs. Subjects who had been exposed to COVID-19, were actively infected with it, or had recovered from it provided the deeply sampled blood TCRbeta repertoires that made up the dataset. The repertoires were released in a freely available public database meant as a resource for research on the immune response to SARS-CoV-2. The samples were drawn from the first 160 participants of the ongoing ImmuneRACE study and from 950 to 1,500 subjects provided by 6 global collaborators. Sample metadata almost always included a de-identified subject ID, COVID-19 status, age in years and sex. Where HLA class I and class II types were available, the types were taken from metadata supplied by the sample provider, not from assay-based typing. The paper as a whole reports these results and caveats: How much clinical and demographic metadata was included differed by source and by participant, and the metadata was provided uncurated.

One collaborating source in Seattle enrolled patients during active infection and followed them longitudinally through the course of disease. Each collaborating institution followed its own protocols to collect whole blood in K2EDTA tubes. For TCRbeta analysis, collaborators shipped samples in one of three forms: frozen whole blood, isolated PBMCs, or DNA extracted from either of those sample types. Trimming removed 10 bases from V and 4 bases from J; the gene matches leave 6 bases unexplained. The CDR3 runs 13 amino acids, cysteine and phenylalanine included. The read is trimmed to its CDR3 DNA, 39 bases read in frame from base 1.

The sequenced material came from peripheral blood. This sequence uses TRBV23-1 and TRBJ1-4, with TRBD1 matching 7 junction bases. TRBV23-1 is an ORF, and what it does is uncertain. The sequence derives from a woman in her 30s with COVID-19, enrolled during active disease. The CDR3 reads CATSGQYNEKLFF. The base sequence is TGCGCCACCTCGGGACAGTATAATGAAAAACTGTTTTTT.